This T cell receptor (beta chain) was identified during a study of blood T cell repertoires in COVID-19. Across the whole study: Whether acute or convalescent, the COVID-19 samples came from the United States, Italy and Spain. Nucleic acid was either cDNA or gDNA, and it came from T cells, B-cell-depleted T cells, or PBMCs.

Original data processing: Estimated nucleated cell counts came from reference gene primer amplification. Using immunoSEQ multiplex PCR, the repertoire was profiled, and TCRdb retains in-frame clones only, with some absent. V and J calls plus clone size are reproduced from that table; the DNA served to infer D and trimming. This sample carries some 150,000 clones, approximately 85% of them seen once, and the ten largest clones take approximately 1.3%. Trimming removed 1 base at V and 6 bases at J, with 10 bases between. Germline CDR1 is SEHNR and CDR2 is FQNEAQ (reference sequence). This CDR3 spans 14 amino acids.

The sequencing sample was made of peripheral blood. The chain uses TRBV7-9 and TRBJ1-5, with a tentative D call TRBD1 (5 bases). This TCR derives from a man aged 60 to 69 who had recovered from COVID-19. Written as DNA, the CDR3 is TGTGCCAGCAGCTTAGTGGGGGGAAGTCAGCCCCAGCATTTT. It encodes CASSLVGGSQPQHF.